The clone carrying this T cell receptor beta chain was recorded at least ten times. Its antigen is unidentified. The sample comes from a study of T-cell memory formation after mild COVID-19. Study results and limitations: Cross-reactive memory appears to have joined, as suggested by some responding clones showing up in pre-infection memory. In second-wave clones peaking day 37, SARS-CoV-2 specificity remained unconfirmed.

This CDR3 is 13 amino acids long. V lost 0 bases to trimming and J lost 8 bases, with 10 bases between them. The germline V gene has CDR1 LGHNA and CDR2 YNFKEQ. TCRdb ran MiXCR on the 5' RACE reads and lists one entry per CDR3 protein. The sample holds 380,000 or so distinct CDR3 sequences; roughly 13% are singletons and the top ten take 22%. The sample taken for sequencing was PBMCs or a T cell subset sorted from them (not recorded which). V gene TRBV4-2 combines with J gene TRBJ1-1; D is undetermined. This receptor was taken from a man aged 18 to 29 who had mild COVID-19 (a few samples of this study predate the infection). Cell type and time point are not known. As DNA, the CDR3 is TGTGCCAGCAGCCAAGATCCGCGGATCGAAGCTTTCTTT. Translating gives CASSQDPRIEAFF.